Here is one T cell receptor (beta chain) with its context. What it binds is unknown. Some clones are missing from TCRdb's copy, which holds only in-frame ones; the method was immunoSEQ multiplex PCR. This sample has under 150,000 clones; roughly 88% occur once, and the top ten carry almost 6.5%. The sample belongs to a study of T cell responses to AZD1222 COVID-19 vaccine. The germline V gene has CDR1 SGHRS and CDR2 YFSETQ. Trimming pared 3 bases from V and 0 bases from J, leaving 11 bases between. CDR3 length: 15 residues. Study-wide results and limits: Variant regions that are unmutated are reportedly the target of nearly half of spike-specific TCRs. Baseline seropositives among AZD1222 recipients totaled only five or six.

The sample consisted of peripheral blood, taken 28 days after the second AZD1222 dose. The sequence derives from an adult who received the AZD1222 COVID-19 vaccine. This chain connects TRBV5-1 to TRBJ2-3; D is unresolved. The CDR3 DNA is TGCGCCAGCAGCTCCTATACCGCTAGCACAGATACGCAGTATTTT. Its translation: CASSSYTASTDTQYF.